The clone carrying this TCR beta chain has at least ten counts. Its specificity is unknown. TCRdb independently ran MiXCR on the reads; one entry per CDR3 protein. In the table there are almost 300,000 distinct CDR3 sequences, around 10% of which are singletons. This record comes from a study of T cell repertoires in cytomegalovirus infection. Study-wide context: Matching HLA type and CMV infection were both indicated by public TCR beta signatures.

Study-wide results and caveats: People with CMV and the relevant HLA were identified by cumulative public TCR beta family frequency. Clonotypes of TCR beta that were HLA-C-restricted and CMV-specific dominated the ex vivo response.

The sequencing input was PBMCs. The sequence came from a human donor in good health (CMV status not recorded). Some clones in this sample may be carry-over from other donors' samples.

The CDR3 sequence is CASSLIIGLEHHEQFF. Written as DNA, the CDR3 is TGTGCCAGCAGCTTAATTATTGGGTTAGAACATCATGAGCAGTTCTTC. The chain couples TRBV7-9 to TRBJ2-1; D is undetermined. The germline CDR1 and CDR2 sequences are SEHNR and FQNEAQ (reference sequence). CDR3 length: 16 residues. Trimming stripped 2 bases from V and 8 bases from J, with 19 bases between.